This T cell receptor (beta chain) originates from a study of relationships among human T cell subsets. TCR alpha and beta CDR3s were amplified from mRNA by semiquantitative ARM-PCR. ARM-PCR used tagged nested gene-specific primers, then communal superprimers for exponential amplification. Nested primers were removed by exonuclease before the second PCR round. TCRdb fed the multiplex PCR reads into MiXCR, producing one record per CDR3 protein. The table has 10,000 to 15,000 distinct CDR3 sequences, roughly two thirds seen once; the top ten hold approximately 30%. Germline-derived CDR1 and CDR2 are DFQATT and SNEGSKA (reference sequence). The CDR3 totals 14 residues. Trimming stripped 6 bases from V and 0 bases from J, with 15 bases between. After CD25, CD56 and CD294 bead selections, the flow-through was collected as Th1 cells. This clonotype occurred a few times. The antigen is not known. Broader study findings: Th1, Th2 and regulatory subsets overlapped substantially in CDR3 sequences. Clones with over 100 reads held over 60% of CD8+ cytotoxic sequences. Bead-based sorting did not rule out CD4+CD8+ double-positive cells.

What was sequenced was CD4+ Th1 cells sorted from blood. The source is a man aged 35-49 years in good health. The chain links TRBV20-1 to TRBJ2-7; D is perhaps TRBD1 (5 bases). CDR3 in amino acids: CSAPWAGNSYEQYF. CDR3 DNA: TGCAGTGCCCCTTGGGCAGGGAACTCCTACGAGCAGTACTTC.